This entry describes one TCR beta chain. The data originate from a study of control samples from healthy donors and cancer patients. CDR1 is LGHDT, CDR2 YNNKEL, per germline (reference sequence). J lost 0 bases, V lost 1 base, and 24 bases had no gene match. The CDR3 length is 24 residues. This table comes from immunoSEQ multiplex PCR, and its TCRdb copy is limited to in-frame clones, with some not included. The data contain roughly 130,000 clones, approximately 94% of them singletons. This sequence was found in a man aged 30 to 39 in good health. V and J are TRBV3-1 (or the pseudogene TRBV3-2) and TRBJ2-6, with 7 bases lining up with TRBD2. Sequenced sample: blood. The CDR3, as DNA: TGTGCCAGCAGCCAAGGGAGGCGACGAGGTGGGGGAGGGTATCTCAGCTCTGGGGCCAACGTCCTGACTTTC. It specifies CASSQGRRRGGGGYLSSGANVLTF.